A single sample gave rise to the 9 T cell receptor beta chains below, sequenced in a study of shared clonotypes between healthy human individuals. Clones were sequenced by immunoSEQ multiplex PCR, and TCRdb holds only the in-frame ones, with some missing. The sample contains more than 2 million clones, 93% of which appear only once. CD45RO-negative, CCR7-positively selected cells formed the naive CD8 fraction, excluding terminally differentiated effector memory CD45RA+ cells. The specimen sequenced was naive CD8+ T cells from PBMCs. The source of these receptors is a man aged 18 to 30 in good health. Some clones in this sample may be carry-over from other donors' samples.

This clone was detected once. The chain recombines TRBV27 with TRBJ2-7, with 11 bases that match TRBD2. J lost 2 bases, V lost 5 bases, and 11 bases had no gene match. Germline V CDR1 and CDR2: MNHEY, SMNVEV (reference sequence). The CDR3 has 17 residues. Here the CDR3 DNA reads TGTGCCAGCAGTAAAGCCACGACTAGCGGGACCCCCTACGAGCAGTACTTC. It yields the protein CASSKATTSGTPYEQYF.

Remarks on this clone: Other DNA sequences in this specimen translate into the identical CDR3. This chain joins TRBV6-1 and TRBJ2-7; TRBD1 or TRBD2 may be the D gene (5 bases each). V was trimmed by 2 bases and J by 6 bases, leaving 14 bases between them. Germline-derived CDR1 and CDR2 are MNHNS and SASEGT. This CDR3 is 14 amino acids long. Here the CDR3 reads CASSEIGTGAEQYF. In DNA form, the CDR3 reads TGTGCCAGCAGTGAAATCGGAACCGGGGCCGAGCAGTACTTC.

Worth noting for this clone: Other DNA sequences in this sample translate to the same CDR3. The V call is TRBV4-1, the J call TRBJ1-1; D unresolved. V gave up 1 base and J gave up 1 base, with 4 bases separating them. The CDR3 runs to 13 residues. In germline, CDR1 is MGHRA, CDR2 YSYEKL. The CDR3 is CASSQGRNTEAFF. CDR3 nucleotide sequence: TGCGCCAGCAGCCAAGGCAGGAACACTGAAGCTTTCTTT.

The V call is TRBV18, the J call TRBJ2-3; 8 bases line up with TRBD2. Germline values: CDR1 KGHSH, CDR2 LQKENI. V lost 3 bases to trimming and J lost 2 bases; unmatched junction nucleotides: 10. The CDR3 is 17 amino acids. CDR3 sequence: CASSPSFGSGTTDTQYF. The CDR3, as DNA: TGTGCCAGCTCACCCTCATTTGGTAGCGGGACCACAGATACGCAGTATTTT.

On this clone: The same CDR3 also results from other DNA sequences found in this sample. The chain combines TRBV7-9 with TRBJ2-7; tentative D call: TRBD1 (5 bases). Per germline, CDR1 SEHNR and CDR2 FQNEAQ (reference sequence). Trimming took 5 bases from V and 2 from J, leaving 7 bases between them. The CDR3 is made up of 12 amino acids. The CDR3 protein is CASSPGPYEQYF. The CDR3 DNA follows: TGTGCCAGCAGCCCAGGGCCCTACGAGCAGTACTTC.

This clone has a handful of counts. The chain has TRBV9 and TRBJ1-2, with a weak D call TRBD1 (5 bases). The CDR3 has 13 amino acids. Germline loops: CDR1 SGDLS, CDR2 YYNGEE. V lost 0 bases and J 3 bases, leaving 6 bases between the germline ends. CDR3 region: CASSVATDYGYTF. DNA for the CDR3: TGTGCCAGCAGCGTAGCGACAGACTATGGCTACACCTTC.

The rearrangement joins TRBV29-1 to TRBJ2-3; 10 nucleotides agree with TRBD2. The CDR3 spans 14 residues. With 7 bases clipped from V and 1 base from J, the junction kept 5 bases outside the gene matches. CDR1 is SQVTM and CDR2 is ANQGSEA in the germline V gene. The CDR3 nucleotides are TGCAGCGGGGAGCGGGAGGGCCGCACAGATACGCAGTATTTT. Encoded protein: CSGEREGRTDTQYF.

V is TRBV21-1 and J is TRBJ1-1. TRBV21-1 is a pseudogene locus. The CDR3 length is 18 residues. For the CDR3, the DNA is TGTGCCAGCAGCAAAGTCGGTGAAGGGTATGGTTTTCACACTGAAGCTTTCTTT. Translating gives CASSKVGEGYGFHTEAFF.

The V call is TRBV27, the J call TRBJ2-1, with unresolved D. V was trimmed by 2 bases and J by 3 bases, leaving 8 bases between them. This CDR3 comprises 14 residues. Germline V CDR1 and CDR2: MNHEY, SMNVEV (reference sequence). This chain's CDR3 is CASSLRSHYNEQFF. CDR3 sequence (DNA): TGTGCCAGCAGTTTAAGGTCTCACTACAATGAGCAGTTCTTC.